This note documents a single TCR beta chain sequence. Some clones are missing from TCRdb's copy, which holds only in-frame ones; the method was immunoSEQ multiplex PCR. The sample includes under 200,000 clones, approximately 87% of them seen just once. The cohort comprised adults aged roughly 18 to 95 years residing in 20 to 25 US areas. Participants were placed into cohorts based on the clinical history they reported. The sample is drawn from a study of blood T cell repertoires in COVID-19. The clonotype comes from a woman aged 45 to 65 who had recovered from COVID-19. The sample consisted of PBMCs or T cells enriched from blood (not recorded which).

The CDR3 DNA reads TGTGCCAGCAGCCACCAACAAGAGACCCAGTACTTC. This translates into CASSHQQETQYF. The chain joins TRBV3-1 (or the pseudogene TRBV3-2) to TRBJ2-5; D remains unclear. The V and J ends lost 3 bases and 2 bases respectively, with 4 bases between them. Germline CDR1 LGHDT, CDR2 YNNKEL (reference sequence). CDR3 length equals 12 residues.